This entry lists 2 T cell receptor beta chains sequenced from one sample in a study of naive and memory T cell subsets. Two oligonucleotides, mixed equimolar, formed the beta constant-region primer covering TRBC1 and TRBC2. Four rounds of PCR amplified the ligated cDNA using nested alpha and beta constant-region primers plus SP2. One entry per CDR3 protein results from TCRdb running MiXCR on the UMI-ligation and nested PCR reads. The sample includes 150,000 or so distinct CDR3 sequences, approximately 22% of them seen just once. Their recognized antigens are unknown. Whole-study results and caveats: Possibly reflecting memory cells re-expressing CD45RA, a few larger clonotypes occurred in naive repertoires, especially CD8.

The sample taken for sequencing was naive CD4+ T cells from blood. These receptor sequences come from a human donor in good health.

In this sample, this clonotype turned up many times. The chain recombines TRBV20-1 with TRBJ2-7; no reliable D call. CDR1 is DFQATT and CDR2 is SNEGSKA in the germline V gene (reference sequence). V was trimmed by 3 bases and J by 7 bases, leaving 19 bases between them. This CDR3 comprises 14 residues. The CDR3 here is CSASKAPRSWEQYF. CDR3 sequence (DNA): TGCAGTGCTAGTAAGGCGCCACGAAGTTGGGAGCAGTACTTC.

The sample holds many counts of this clonotype. This rearrangement joins TRBV7-2 to TRBJ2-7; maybe TRBD2 (6 bases). Germline CDR1 and CDR2: SGHTA and FQGNSA. V gave up 8 bases and J gave up 4 bases, with 18 bases separating them. The CDR3 loop spans 14 amino acids. The CDR3 region has the DNA TGTGCCAGCGGACTAAACGGCCTTCCTTACGAGCAGTACTTC. Translated, it gives CASGLNGLPYEQYF.